Here is one T cell receptor beta chain with its context. The antigen remains undetermined. Other DNA sequences of this sample code for an identical CDR3. Every donor was a healthy person donating bone marrow. Per the germline V gene, CDR1 is LNHDA and CDR2 is SQIVND (reference sequence). This CDR3 spans 15 amino acids. The V gene end was trimmed by 3 bases and the J gene end by 4 bases; junction bases not matched to a gene: 6. With 60 Vbeta and 13 Jbeta primers, the PCR was carried out. Assay used: immunoSEQ multiplex PCR; TCRdb lists only in-frame clones, some missing. Of 150,000 to 200,000 clones in the sample, approximately 79% were seen once. This specimen belongs to a study of cytomegalovirus exposure and HLA in healthy donors. Whole-study findings and limits: Using the classifier, cytomegalovirus status was reportedly diagnosed with high specificity and sensitivity. Some TCR beta chains (over 150 of them) were listed as cytomegalovirus-associated.

This receptor was obtained from a man between 50 and 59 years old in good health and CMV-seropositive. The rearrangement links TRBV19 to TRBJ2-1, with TRBD1 matching 7 bases. The sample comprised PBMCs. For the CDR3, the DNA is TGTGCCAGTAGTATGGGACAGACTCCTTACAATGAGCAGTTCTTC. It yields the protein CASSMGQTPYNEQFF.